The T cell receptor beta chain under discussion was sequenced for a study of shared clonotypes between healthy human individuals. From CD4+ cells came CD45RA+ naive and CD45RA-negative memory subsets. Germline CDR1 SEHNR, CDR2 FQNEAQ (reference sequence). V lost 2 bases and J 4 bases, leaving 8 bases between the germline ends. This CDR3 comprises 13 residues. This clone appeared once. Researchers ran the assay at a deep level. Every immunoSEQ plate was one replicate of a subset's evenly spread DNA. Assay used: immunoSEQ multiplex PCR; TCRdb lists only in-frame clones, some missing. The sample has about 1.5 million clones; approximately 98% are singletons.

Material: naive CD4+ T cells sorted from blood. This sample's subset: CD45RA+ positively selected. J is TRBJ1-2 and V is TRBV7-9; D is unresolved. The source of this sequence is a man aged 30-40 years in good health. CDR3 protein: CASSLPQVYGYTF. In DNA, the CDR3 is TGTGCCAGCAGCTTACCCCAAGTCTATGGCTACACCTTC. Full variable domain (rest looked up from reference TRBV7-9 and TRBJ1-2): DTGVSQNPRHKITKRGQNVTFRCDPISEHNRLYWYRQTLGQGPEFLTYFQNEAQLEKSRLLSDRFSAERPKGSFSTLEIQRTEQGDSAMYLCASSLPQVYGYTFGSGTRLTVV.